Listed here are 22 T cell receptor beta chains from one sample, sequenced in a study of blood T cells in healthy people across ages. The authors ran a second PCR of about 6 to 11 cycles using a sample-barcoded 5' primer and a J-beta primer mix. Each CDR3 protein is one row after TCRdb ran MiXCR on the 5' RACE reads. The data contain approximately 1.5 million distinct CDR3 sequences, 34% of them singletons. The sample was blood. Receptor source: a woman under 40 in good health.

The chain has TRBV20-1 and TRBJ1-1; D is perhaps TRBD1 (5 bases). The CDR3 is 16 residues long. Germline V lookup: CDR1 DFQATT, CDR2 SNEGSKA (reference sequence). CDR3 in amino acids: CSGSPSPRHGGTEAFF. CDR3 bases: TGCAGCGGATCCCCCTCCCCTCGACATGGGGGCACTGAAGCTTTCTTT.

This clonotype was detected only a few times. This rearrangement joins TRBV20-1 to TRBJ1-5; possible D gene TRBD1, 5 bases. CDR3 size: 14 residues. V was trimmed by 2 bases and J by 3 bases, leaving 11 bases between them. Germline V gene data show CDR1 as DFQATT and CDR2 as SNEGSKA (reference sequence). CDR3 DNA sequence: TGCAGTGCTAGATCGGGACCGTCCAATCAGCCCCAGCATTTT. Translating it yields CSARSGPSNQPQHF.

The chain has TRBV10-3 and TRBJ1-6, with a tentative D call TRBD1 (6 bases). V shed 0 bases and J shed 5 bases, with 11 bases lying between them. The CDR3 length is 16 residues. CDR1 ENHRY and CDR2 SYGVKD come from the germline V gene. The CDR3: CAISESRTANNSPLHF. The DNA of the CDR3 is TGTGCCATCAGTGAGTCACGGACAGCAAATAATTCACCCCTCCACTTT.

The chain has TRBV7-2 and TRBJ1-6; the D is unclear. CDR3 size: 15 residues. V was clipped by 6 bases and J by 4 bases, with 13 bases between them. CDR1 is SGHTA and CDR2 is FQGNSA in the germline V gene. CDR3: CASRPPPGYNSPLHF. CDR3 bases: TGTGCCAGCAGACCGCCACCGGGTTATAATTCACCCCTCCACTTT.

This clonotype turned up a few times. The chain uses TRBV7-7 and TRBJ2-7; D uncertain. Germline V CDR1 and CDR2: SSHAT, FNYEAQ (reference sequence). V shed 6 bases and J shed 3 bases, with 12 bases lying between them. The CDR3 length is 13 residues. As DNA, the CDR3 is TGTGCCAGCAGTTTTAGCCGGAACTACGAGCAGTACTTC. This sequence encodes CASSFSRNYEQYF.

This clonotype was observed a few times. The CDR3 nucleotides are TGTGCCTGGAGCGGGACAGACACTGAAGCTTTCTTT. Its translation: CAWSGTDTEAFF. This rearrangement joins TRBV30 to TRBJ1-1; 7 bases map to TRBD1. With 3 bases clipped from V and 3 bases from J, the junction kept 1 base outside the gene matches. Germline V gene data show CDR1 as GTSNPN and CDR2 as SVGIG (reference sequence). The CDR3 has 12 residues.

This sequence joins TRBV4-2 and TRBJ1-1; D is possibly TRBD1 (5 bases). The CDR3 runs to 15 residues. V shed 1 base and J shed 0 bases, with 9 bases lying between them. Per germline, CDR1 LGHNA and CDR2 YNFKEQ. In nucleotides, the CDR3 is TGTGCCAGCAGCCAAGGGGGCCCGTTGAACACTGAAGCTTTCTTT. Translating gives CASSQGGPLNTEAFF.

The chain uses TRBV7-8 and TRBJ2-7; 7 nucleotides match TRBD2. Trimming took 1 base from V and 1 from J; bases not matched to a gene: 7. Germline CDR1 reads SGHVS; CDR2 reads FQNEAQ. This CDR3 contains 16 residues. The CDR3 spells CASSLEAGEGSYEQYF. CDR3 bases: TGTGCCAGCAGCTTAGAGGCGGGAGAGGGGTCCTACGAGCAGTACTTC.

The CDR3 DNA follows: TGCAGTGCTCGACAGGGGGCTAAAGGGAACACTGAAGCTTTCTTT. Its translation: CSARQGAKGNTEAFF. This chain uses TRBV20-1 with TRBJ1-1, with 10 positions matching TRBD1. This CDR3 has 15 residues. Germline lookup yields CDR1 DFQATT and CDR2 SNEGSKA (reference sequence). The ends lost 5 bases at V and 1 base at J; junction bases unmatched: 7.

The chain employs TRBV6-6 and TRBJ2-1; TRBD1 matches 7 bases. The CDR3 is 15 residues long. Germline V gives CDR1 MNHNY, CDR2 SVGAGI (reference sequence). The V gene end was trimmed by 6 bases and the J gene end by 6 bases; junction bases not matched to a gene: 11. The CDR3 here is CASSSGGMQCNEQFF. CDR3 bases: TGTGCCAGCAGCTCAGGGGGAATGCAATGCAATGAGCAGTTCTTC.

This clonotype was detected a few times. This chain connects TRBV5-1 to TRBJ2-5, with 7 bases matching TRBD2. Per the germline V gene, CDR1 is SGHRS and CDR2 is YFSETQ. J gave up 1 base and V 1 base, and 7 bases lay outside the gene matches. This CDR3 contains 16 residues. The DNA for the CDR3 is TGCGCCAGCAGCTTGTCGGGGGGATTGGGCCAAGAGACCCAGTACTTC. It codes for CASSLSGGLGQETQYF.

This clonotype was counted ten times or more. The chain combines TRBV29-1 with TRBJ2-5; D ambiguous. This CDR3 spans 10 amino acids. Trimming took 3 bases from V and 4 from J, leaving 3 bases between them. Germline CDR1 is SQVTM and CDR2 is ANQGSEA. CDR3 residues: CSVEIETQYF. CDR3 nucleotides: TGCAGCGTTGAGATAGAGACCCAGTACTTC.

The CDR3 bases are TGTGCCAGCAGTTACTCATCGACGGATTCCTACGAGCAGTACTTC. It is translated as CASSYSSTDSYEQYF. The rearrangement uses TRBV6-6 and TRBJ2-7, with D unresolved. CDR1 is MNHNY and CDR2 is SVGAGI in the germline V gene (reference sequence). The CDR3 has 15 amino acids. Trimming stripped 0 bases from V and 1 base from J, with 10 bases between.

This clonotype was picked up a small number of times. The chain couples TRBV7-2 to TRBJ2-7; 11 bases fit TRBD2. This CDR3 region has 16 residues. With V trimmed by 5 bases and J by 0 bases, 6 bases remained unmatched. CDR1 and CDR2 (germline): SGHTA, FQGNSA. CDR3 sequence: CASSARLAGRSYEQYF. In nucleotides, the CDR3 is TGTGCCAGCAGCGCTAGACTAGCGGGGCGCTCCTACGAGCAGTACTTC. The whole variable domain, remainder taken from reference TRBV7-2 and TRBJ2-7, is GAGVSQSPSNKVTEKGKDVELRCDPISGHTALYWYRQSLGQGLEFLIYFQGNSAPDKSGLPSDRFSAERTGGSVSTLTIQRTQQEDSAVYLCASSARLAGRSYEQYFGPGTRLTVT.

Of note for this clonotype: This may stem from a read error, because a much larger clone lies one nucleotide away. J is TRBJ1-3 and V is TRBV12-3 or TRBV12-4; D gene ambiguous. The CDR3 extends over 13 amino acids. The CDR3 reads CASSFSSGNTRYF. The DNA for the CDR3 is TGTGCCAGCAGTTTTAGCTCTGGAAACACCAGATATTTT.

The sample holds one count of this clonotype. This CDR3 reads CASSEESGHGYTF. The CDR3 DNA is TGTGCCAGCAGTGAAGAGTCAGGACATGGCTACACCTTC. The rearrangement uses TRBV2 and TRBJ1-2, with no clear D. V gave up 1 base and J gave up 6 bases, with 9 bases separating them. The length of the CDR3 is 13 residues. CDR1 is SNHLY, CDR2 FYNNEI, per germline.

A remark on this clonotype: A read error is possible here, since a much larger clone lies one base away. The gene calls are TRBV4-2 and TRBJ2-5, with 7 bases identical to TRBD2. V lost 2 bases to trimming and J lost 0 bases; unmatched junction nucleotides: 9. The CDR3 contains 17 residues. Germline V gives CDR1 LGHNA, CDR2 YNFKEQ. CDR3 nucleotides: TGTGCCAGCAGCCAACGCTTGAGGAGCGGGGACCAAGAGACCCAGTACTTC. Translating gives CASSQRLRSGDQETQYF.

The chain links TRBV9 to TRBJ2-4; D could derive from TRBD1 or TRBD2 (5 bases each). The end of the DNA fits TRBJ2-7 better, so the J call may be wrong. The CDR3 sequence is 14 residues long. Germline V gives CDR1 SGDLS, CDR2 YYNGEE. For the CDR3, the DNA is TGTGCCAGCAGTACTCAGGGAGACGGCTACGAGCAGTACTTC. Amino acid sequence: CASSTQGDGYEQYF.

This clonotype was recorded a few times. This chain links TRBV27 with TRBJ2-1; 8 bases map to TRBD1. This CDR3 region has 15 residues. CDR1 is MNHEY and CDR2 is SMNVEV in the germline V gene (reference sequence). With 5 bases clipped from V and 7 bases from J, the junction kept 10 bases outside the gene matches. CDR3 DNA sequence: TGTGCCAGCAGTGTTCCGCAGGGGGCTCGGAATGAGCAGTTCTTC. Translating it yields CASSVPQGARNEQFF.

The rearrangement uses TRBV29-1 and TRBJ1-1; tentative D call: TRBD1 (6 bases). Germline values: CDR1 SQVTM, CDR2 ANQGSEA. This CDR3 comprises 13 residues. V gave up 2 bases and J gave up 8 bases, with 15 bases separating them. The CDR3 sequence is CSVEWVGGKEAFF. As DNA, the CDR3 is TGCAGCGTTGAATGGGTTGGGGGCAAGGAAGCTTTCTTT.

This chain joins TRBV6-2 or TRBV6-3 and TRBJ1-5; tentative D call: TRBD1 (5 bases). The CDR3 is made up of 13 amino acids. The V and J ends lost 3 bases and 7 bases respectively, with 10 bases between them. The germline V gene has CDR1 MNHEY and CDR2 SVGEGT. The CDR3 is CASSYGARQPQHF. CDR3 in DNA: TGTGCCAGCAGTTATGGGGCGCGGCAGCCCCAGCATTTT.

V and J are TRBV9 and TRBJ1-2; TRBD1 agrees at 10 bases. The junction had 10 bases not matched to a gene; V was cut back by 3 bases and J by 8 bases. This CDR3 has 15 residues. Germline V lookup: CDR1 SGDLS, CDR2 YYNGEE. The CDR3 sequence: CASSDSDRGLWGYTF. The CDR3 DNA reads TGTGCCAGCAGCGACTCAGACAGGGGGCTCTGGGGCTACACCTTC. Combining the CDR3 with reference TRBV9 and TRBJ1-2 gives the whole variable domain DSGVTQTPKHLITATGQRVTLRCSPRSGDLSVYWYQQSLDQGLQFLIQYYNGEERAKGNILERFSAQQFPDLHSELNLSSLELGDSALYFCASSDSDRGLWGYTFGSGTRLTVV.